The source of this T cell receptor beta chain is a study of T cells in women clearing cervical HPV infection. In the study overall: Only a few women had HLA typing results available.

Dot-blot hybridization genotyped cervical HPV amplified with MY09/MY11 PCR. Profiled with immunoSEQ multiplex PCR; TCRdb holds only in-frame clones, not every one. Here the sample table reports some 16,000 clones. To note about this clone: The read ends 3 residues early relative to the CDR3; the germline J gene fills the gap.

The CDR3 is 14 amino acids. The junction had 13 bases not matched to a gene; V was cut back by 5 bases and J by 9 bases. The germline CDR1 and CDR2 sequences are DFQATT and SNEGSKA (reference sequence). Sequenced: blood buffy coat. V usage is TRBV20-1 and J usage is TRBJ2-1; TRBD2 agrees at 7 bases. The source is a woman between 18 and 69 years old with a cervical HPV16 infection that either progressed to CIN3+ or cleared (not recorded which). CDR3 loop: CSAGETSALIEQFF. The covered CDR3 bases are TGCAGTGCTGGGGAAACTAGCGCCCTTATTGAG.